One and the same sample provided the 18 T cell receptor beta chains below, sequenced in a study of read filtering for tumor transcriptome and immune sequencing. This library used approximately 0.4 ug RNA and molecular barcoded adaptors spanning alpha/delta and beta/gamma chains. TCRdb reprocessed the reads via MiXCR and lists one record per CDR3 protein. Of about 58,000 distinct CDR3 sequences detected, 12% appear once; the ten largest clones hold approximately 16%. The specimen sequenced was a population of CD138-negative cells sorted from bone marrow. The source is a donor at least 40 years old with multiple myeloma.

This clonotype was recorded many times. The chain is built from TRBV24-1 and TRBJ2-3; 9 bases line up with TRBD1. The CDR3 length is 17 residues. V dropped 4 bases and J dropped 5; count of bases not matched to a gene: 12. Germline assignment: CDR1 KGHDR and CDR2 SFDVKD. The chain's CDR3 is CATSDPGTGLMGDTQYF. The DNA for the CDR3 is TGTGCCACCAGTGACCCCGGGACAGGGTTAATGGGAGATACGCAGTATTTT.

Many counts were recorded for this clonotype. This chain connects TRBV6-5 to TRBJ2-7, with TRBD1 matching over 10 bases. The CDR3 spans 15 residues. Losses at the gene ends were 5 bases for V and 4 bases for J; bases not matched to a gene: 8. Germline V CDR1 and CDR2: MNHEY, SVGAGI. CDR3 in amino acids: CASSPQDRGKYEQYF. CDR3 DNA sequence: TGTGCCAGCAGTCCCCAGGACAGGGGGAAGTACGAGCAGTACTTC.

In regard to this clonotype: This may stem from a read error, because a much larger clone lies one nucleotide away. Here the CDR3 omits its conserved ending phenylalanine or tryptophan, so a read error is the likely source. V usage is TRBV6-5 and J usage is TRBJ2-7; D is unresolved. CDR3 length: 13 amino acids. Germline V CDR1 and CDR2: MNHEY, SVGAGI. Between the trimmed V and J ends, which lost 2 bases and 0 bases, there was a span of 5 bases. For the CDR3, the DNA is TGTGCCAGCAGTTACCGGAGCTCCTACGAGCAGTACTCC. As protein: CASSYRSSYEQYS.

This clonotype was counted at least ten times. The CDR3, as DNA: TGCGCCAGCAGCCAAGATCTAGGGCTGGGTCAGCCCCAGCATTTT. Encoded protein: CASSQDLGLGQPQHF. The J gene is TRBJ1-5, the V gene TRBV4-1; D gene uncertain. Germline-derived CDR1 and CDR2 are MGHRA and YSYEKL. The CDR3 length is 15 residues. V lost 0 bases and J 6 bases, leaving 12 bases between the germline ends.

This clonotype was detected a few times. A single base separates this from a much larger clone, so it may be a read error. The chain has TRBV6-5 and TRBJ2-5; possibly TRBD1 for D (6 bases). Per the germline V gene, CDR1 is MNHEY and CDR2 is SVGAGI. The CDR3 is made up of 14 amino acids. For the CDR3, the DNA is TGTGCCTGCAGTACACCATCAGGGGCAGAGACCCAGTACTTC. It translates to CACSTPSGAETQYF.

This clonotype is labeled as medium-sized. The V call is TRBV29-1, the J call TRBJ2-1; TRBD2 might be the D (6 bases). The CDR3 length is 12 residues. V lost 0 bases to trimming and J lost 7 bases, with 7 bases between them. Looked up from germline, CDR1 is SQVTM and CDR2 is ANQGSEA. CDR3 in amino acids: CSVEEAGNEQFF. As DNA, the CDR3 is TGCAGCGTTGAAGAGGCGGGGAATGAGCAGTTCTTC.

This clonotype was found a few times. The rearrangement joins TRBV2 to TRBJ2-1; 14 bases align to TRBD2. V was pared by 6 bases and J by 8 bases, with 6 bases of the junction left unmatched. Germline CDR1 is SNHLY and CDR2 is FYNNEI. The length of the CDR3 is 15 residues. CDR3 amino acids: CASRQTSGGAHEQFF. Here the CDR3 DNA reads TGTGCCAGCAGGCAGACTAGCGGGGGGGCCCATGAGCAGTTCTTC.

This clonotype showed up many times. The chain recombines TRBV20-1 with TRBJ1-2, with D possibly TRBD1 on 5 matching bases. CDR3 length equals 13 residues. V was cut by 0 bases and J by 3 bases, with 8 bases left in between. CDR1 is DFQATT, CDR2 SNEGSKA, per germline (reference sequence). The DNA of the CDR3 is TGCAGTGCTAGAGAAGGGGTAGACTATGGCTACACCTTC. Encoded protein: CSAREGVDYGYTF.

This clonotype was detected ten times or more. The chain combines TRBV12-3 or TRBV12-4 with TRBJ2-3, with 8 bases aligning to TRBD2. This CDR3 is built from 16 residues. V was clipped by 8 bases and J by 3 bases; unmatched bases: 13. In DNA form, the CDR3 reads TGTGCCAGCGATACTAGGGCGGGGGGCCCGACAGATACGCAGTATTTT. Its translation: CASDTRAGGPTDTQYF.

This clonotype occurred many times. The chain is built from TRBV7-9 and TRBJ2-6; D is unresolved. CDR3 length equals 15 residues. Per germline, CDR1 SEHNR and CDR2 FQNEAQ (reference sequence). With 4 bases removed from V and 1 base from J, the gap between germline ends came to 8 bases. CDR3 region: CASSSALSGANVLTF. The CDR3 DNA follows: TGTGCCAGCAGCTCAGCGCTATCTGGGGCCAACGTCCTGACTTTC.

This chain connects TRBV4-1 to TRBJ2-3; 8 bases fit TRBD2. This CDR3 spans 13 amino acids. Trimming at V came to 9 bases and at J to 3 bases, leaving 5 bases not matched to a gene. The germline gives CDR1 MGHRA, CDR2 YSYEKL. CDR3 sequence reads: CASRGLGTDTQYF. The DNA for the CDR3 is TGCGCCAGTAGGGGACTAGGAACAGATACGCAGTATTTT.

There are many counts of this clonotype. The chain has TRBV4-2 and TRBJ1-1; D gene ambiguous. Per germline, CDR1 LGHNA and CDR2 YNFKEQ. The CDR3 spans 16 residues. V lost 4 bases to trimming and J lost 4 bases, with 19 bases between them. The CDR3 here is CASSPYNGAMTTEAFF. Written as DNA, the CDR3 is TGTGCCAGCAGCCCTTACAATGGAGCAATGACCACTGAAGCTTTCTTT.

This clonotype was seen many times. This chain connects TRBV4-2 to TRBJ2-7; D is perhaps TRBD1 (6 bases). CDR3 length: 16 amino acids. The V and J ends lost 4 bases and 0 bases respectively, with 16 bases between them. The V gene's germline CDR1 is LGHNA and CDR2 YNFKEQ. The CDR3 spells CASSPQGGVNSYEQYF. The CDR3 nucleotides read TGTGCCAGCAGCCCTCAAGGGGGAGTAAACTCCTACGAGCAGTACTTC.

This clonotype was counted many times. J is TRBJ1-4 and V is TRBV28; D is perhaps TRBD1 (6 bases). Deletions cut 6 bases from V and 6 bases from J, with 17 bases between. The length of the CDR3 is 15 residues. The germline V gene has CDR1 MDHEN and CDR2 SYDVKM. CDR3 residues: CASSPPGGRDEKLFF. CDR3 nucleotides: TGTGCCAGCAGCCCCCCCGGGGGGCGGGATGAAAAACTGTTTTTT.

This clonotype was seen at least ten times. V gene TRBV20-1 combines with J gene TRBJ1-5, with D tentatively TRBD1 (6 bases). The V gene lost 3 bases and the J gene lost 7 bases, with 16 bases spanning the gap. This CDR3 has 14 residues. Looked up from germline, CDR1 is DFQATT and CDR2 is SNEGSKA (reference sequence). Written as DNA, the CDR3 is TGCAGTGCTAGGGAGGGGGGCCCGGGGCAGCCCCAGCATTTT. As protein: CSAREGGPGQPQHF.

This clonotype was seen many times. This chain links TRBV12-3 or TRBV12-4 with TRBJ1-1; D uncertain. V lost 4 bases and J 7 bases, leaving 16 bases between the germline ends. This CDR3 comprises 14 residues. Here the CDR3 reads CASSSTGRRGEAFF. As DNA, the CDR3 is TGTGCCAGCAGTTCTACGGGGAGGAGAGGTGAAGCTTTCTTT.

This clonotype appeared many times. The chain couples TRBV21-1 to TRBJ2-5; the tabulated D call, TRBD2, remains unverified against the DNA. TRBV21-1 is a pseudogene segment. CDR3 length equals 17 residues. The CDR3 protein is CASSPWGSGGEQETQYF. The CDR3 nucleotides are TGTGCCAGCAGCCCATGGGGTAGCGGGGGTGAACAAGAGACCCAGTACTTC.

This clonotype was counted ten times or more. J is TRBJ2-3 and V is TRBV6-5; no clear D. Per the germline V gene, CDR1 is MNHEY and CDR2 is SVGAGI. The CDR3 is 15 residues long. V gave up 7 bases and J gave up 0 bases, with 14 bases separating them. The CDR3 region is CASTLRAGSTDTQYF. CDR3 DNA sequence: TGTGCCAGCACCCTTAGGGCAGGAAGCACAGATACGCAGTATTTT.